The clone carrying this T cell receptor (beta chain) was recorded at least ten times. Its antigen is not known. The ends were cut back, 4 bases at V and 3 bases at J, with 15 bases in the middle. Germline V CDR1 and CDR2: DFQATT, SNEGSKA (reference sequence). The CDR3 runs to 14 residues. The record originates from a study of Graves' ophthalmopathy and Graves' hyperthyroidism. Study-wide results and limits: Between ophthalmopathy and stable hyperthyroidism, a 13-signature model drew a separation with around 90% sensitivity and approximately 77% specificity.

RNA transcripts were the source from which TCR beta CDR3 regions were amplified. An initial RT-PCR round employing HTBI primers preceded a second-round multiplex PCR. TCRdb re-analysed the multiplex PCR reads in MiXCR, keeping a single row per CDR3 protein. Here the sample spans a few hundred thousand distinct CDR3 sequences, less than 20% being singletons. No ophthalmopathy within 18 months of follow-up signified stable hyperthyroidism. The receptor comes from a woman aged 18-29 years with stable Graves' hyperthyroidism. The chain joins TRBV20-1 to TRBJ2-5, with D maybe TRBD2 (5 bases). The specimen was peripheral blood. The CDR3 sequence: CSATPDGLEETQYF. The DNA of the CDR3 is TGCAGTGCTACCCCAGACGGACTGGAAGAGACCCAGTACTTC.